This T cell receptor beta chain was profiled in a study of shared clonotypes between healthy human individuals (dated by TCRdb to 2020 to 2022). About the investigation overall: The cohort included a few men and a couple of women between 18 and 49 years of age. For each donor, CD4 naive and CD4 memory were each run on three plates, CD8 naive on two plates, and CD8 memory on one plate. The study deeply sequenced blood TCR repertoires of five healthy adults to estimate repertoire size and the extent of clonotype sharing between individuals. To increase sequencing depth and limit assay-specific biases, TCR repertoire library preparation and sequencing were carried out by different laboratories using diverse techniques. Leukapheresis yielded between about 0.8 and 9.5 billion PBMCs per donor. Results and caveats for the whole study, not just this receptor: Compared with non-shared clonotypes, the clonotypes found in all four sorted-subset donors had higher generation probabilities. Sampling was restricted to blood, and TCR repertoires in tissue are likely to differ from TCR repertoires in blood. Estimated clonotype richness was generally larger for naive than for memory subsets. Incomplete sequencing was indicated by rarefaction of sorted-subset datasets, despite the large sequencing depth. The small number of donors limited the genetic and exposure-history diversity represented. When several donors were compared, the shared fraction of clonotypes was around 5% for naive CD4, approximately 3.5% for naive CD8, more than 2% for memory CD4, and approximately 0.4% for memory CD8. Based on pairwise subsampling, the degree of clonotype sharing among donors was expected to be affected by sequencing depth.

Using the deep immunoSEQ assay, multiplex PCR amplified TCR CDR3 regions from genomic DNA. Extracted genomic DNA from each cell subset was distributed evenly across all wells of several immunoSEQ 96-well plates, and each plate was treated as a replicate. For sorted subsets, 150 to 250 ng genomic DNA, equal to tens of thousands of T cell genomes, was loaded into each replicate PCR. The purified libraries were quantified using a Qubit 3.0 fluorometer, sized with a Bioanalyzer 2100, and then quantified again using the KAPA Library Quantification kit. A separate single-read 150-cycle Illumina NextSeq 550 flow cell was used to sequence each immunoSEQ 96-well plate. The paper's processing steps were these. Because only junctional sequences without quality scores were contained in the immunoSEQ output, filtering matching that applied to full-length reads could not be performed. To assign V/J genes and CDR3, sequences were annotated using PyIR, a Python wrapper for IgBLAST v1.9, with IMGT germline references. Reads were filtered out if the reads had weak V/J assignments (E-value above 1e-6), no CDR3, stop codons, out-of-frame junctions, or ambiguous translated residues. V3J clonotypes were defined as sequences sharing an identical inferred V gene, J gene, and CDR3 amino acid sequence. Percentage overlap between repertoires was computed as shared unique clonotypes divided by the size of the smaller repertoire. Three approaches were used to assess repertoire richness: RTK rarefaction, the Chao1 estimator, and Recon v2.1 estimates of unobserved clonotypes. Generation probabilities were computed with OLGA for all TCRbeta clonotypes obtained by the gDNA method from a few donors. This immuneACCESS table, as held by TCRdb, lists in-frame sequences with V and J called but not all clones. Of the missing ones, under half trace to an unresolved V gene in checked studies; the others have no known cause. The V and J calls and clone size are taken from that table; D and trimming were inferred from the DNA. The sample table records some 2,000,000 clones; approximately 95% of these occur just once. The ten largest clones capture over 0.1% of the sample.

Comments on this clone: Its antigen target is currently unknown. Base qualities are missing; no much larger clone stands one base away. In the same sample, other DNA sequences code for this CDR3.

Donors were healthy HIV-negative adults with no recently reported acute infections or vaccinations. Every donor was a Caucasian adult residing in Nashville, Tennessee, USA. CD4+ T cells were enriched through magnetic negative selection, after which naive cells were positively selected on CD45RA and the remaining negative fraction served as the memory subset. Blood was collected by leukapheresis, and PBMCs were isolated by Ficoll-Histopaque density gradient centrifugation and then cryopreserved in liquid nitrogen vapor phase. Purity and quantity of every magnetically sorted T cell population were checked by analytical flow cytometry. From each sorted fraction, genomic DNA was isolated and quantified by UV absorbance on a Nanodrop 2000c. Sequenced material: naive CD4+ T cells sorted from blood. The cell subset or site label for this specimen denotes: CD45RA+ positively selected. This TCR was sampled from a young man in good health.

The bases read TGTGCCAGCAGCTTGGGACAGCAAGAGACCCAGTACTTC. It encodes CASSLGQQETQYF. The chain is made from TRBV5-6 and TRBJ2-5, with a weak D call of TRBD1 (5 bases match). CDR3 length: 13 amino acids, cysteine to phenylalanine. Only CDR3 DNA is held: 39 bases, read in frame from base 1. CDR1 and CDR2 (SGHDT, YYEEEE) derive from the germline V gene. Trimming at the junction amounts to 0 bases on V and 2 bases on J, and the germline ends lie 5 bases apart.